A selection of T cell receptor beta chains follows, all from one sample in a study of T cell responses to AZD1222 COVID-19 vaccine. The method was immunoSEQ multiplex PCR; TCRdb's version includes in-frame clones alone and lacks a portion of them. The sample lists 100,000 to 150,000 clones; 80% to 90% were seen once. The starting material was peripheral blood, obtained on day 0 of AZD1222 vaccination. These receptors were collected from an adult in good health. Each CDR3 is given with its conserved first and last residue. The D gene is left open where the match is weak. Size tells how often a clone was seen (once, few, many) or the class of an expanded clone, and some rows leave it out.

abundance: -
v_gene: TRBV5-1
d_gene: -
j_gene: TRBJ1-4
CDR3nt: TGCGCCAGCAGCTTGGCCGGGGGCGGGGAAAAACTGTTTTTT
CDR3aa: CASSLAGGGEKLFF

abundance: -
v_gene: TRBV20-1
d_gene: -
j_gene: TRBJ2-1
CDR3nt: TGCAGTGCCCGGTCGGATGAGCAGTTCTTC
CDR3aa: CSARSDEQFF

abundance: -
v_gene: TRBV6-2/TRBV6-3
d_gene: -
j_gene: TRBJ1-3
CDR3nt: TGTGCCAGCAGTTACGCGGGCTTTCGGGGGCCTGGAAACACCATATATTTT
CDR3aa: CASSYAGFRGPGNTIYF

abundance: -
v_gene: TRBV11-2
d_gene: -
j_gene: TRBJ1-1
CDR3nt: TGTGCCAGCAGCTTAGGGGCGGGCACTGAAGCTTTCTTT
CDR3aa: CASSLGAGTEAFF

abundance: -
v_gene: TRBV19
d_gene: -
j_gene: TRBJ2-7
CDR3nt: TGTGCCAGTAGTATACAGGGTCTAGACGAGCAGTACTTC
CDR3aa: CASSIQGLDEQYF

abundance: -
v_gene: TRBV27
d_gene: -
j_gene: TRBJ1-1
CDR3nt: TGTGCCAGCAGTTTAGATGTGTTTGGTGAAGCTTTCTTT
CDR3aa: CASSLDVFGEAFF

abundance: -
v_gene: TRBV15
d_gene: -
j_gene: TRBJ1-5
CDR3nt: TGTGCCACCAGCAGAGATGCGGAGGGAAGCAATCAGCCCCAGCATTTT
CDR3aa: CATSRDAEGSNQPQHF

abundance: -
v_gene: TRBV4-3
d_gene: -
j_gene: TRBJ2-7
CDR3nt: TGCGCCAGCAGCCAAGATCACCGGCAACGCTACGAGCAGTACTTC
CDR3aa: CASSQDHRQRYEQYF

abundance: few
v_gene: TRBV3-1/TRBV3-2
d_gene: -
j_gene: TRBJ1-6
CDR3nt: TGTGCCAGCAGCCAACCCCAGGGGCGTAATTCACCCCTCCACTTT
CDR3aa: CASSQPQGRNSPLHF

abundance: -
v_gene: TRBV11-2
d_gene: -
j_gene: TRBJ2-7
CDR3nt: TGTGCCAGCAGCTTAGTGGGGCAGGAAAGCTCCTACGAGCAGTACTTC
CDR3aa: CASSLVGQESSYEQYF

abundance: -
v_gene: TRBV5-1
d_gene: TRBD1
j_gene: TRBJ2-3
CDR3nt: TGCGCCAGCAGCAAGGGACAGGGGAGGGATACGCAGTATTTT
CDR3aa: CASSKGQGRDTQYF

abundance: -
v_gene: TRBV5-1
d_gene: -
j_gene: TRBJ2-7
CDR3nt: TGCGCCAGCAGCCGGAGTTTGTACTCCTACGAGCAGTACTTC
CDR3aa: CASSRSLYSYEQYF

abundance: -
v_gene: TRBV5-5
d_gene: TRBD2
j_gene: TRBJ2-3
CDR3nt: TGTGCCAGCAGCGAGAGACTAGCGGGGCCCACAGATACGCAGTATTTT
CDR3aa: CASSERLAGPTDTQYF

abundance: -
v_gene: TRBV6-5
d_gene: TRBD1
j_gene: TRBJ2-7
CDR3nt: TGTGCCAGCACCGAGGGGACAGGAGGGGGGTACGAGCAGTACTTC
CDR3aa: CASTEGTGGGYEQYF

abundance: -
v_gene: TRBV19
d_gene: -
j_gene: TRBJ2-1
CDR3nt: TGTGCCAGTAGTATGGGGCCTATCTACAATGAGCAGTTCTTC
CDR3aa: CASSMGPIYNEQFF

abundance: -
v_gene: TRBV7-2
d_gene: TRBD1
j_gene: TRBJ2-3
CDR3nt: TGTGCCAGCAGCCCGGGGACAGGGGGGACTAGCTTTCCAGATACGCAGTATTTT
CDR3aa: CASSPGTGGTSFPDTQYF

abundance: -
v_gene: TRBV24-1
d_gene: -
j_gene: TRBJ2-1
CDR3nt: TGTGCCACCAGTGACCCCGGAAATGAGCAGTTCTTC
CDR3aa: CATSDPGNEQFF

abundance: -
v_gene: TRBV7-2
d_gene: -
j_gene: TRBJ2-3
CDR3nt: TGTGCCAGCAGCGTCCGTACAGATACGCAGTATTTT
CDR3aa: CASSVRTDTQYF

abundance: once
v_gene: TRBV5-1
d_gene: -
j_gene: TRBJ2-5
CDR3nt: TGCGCCAGCAGCTTGGGGGCGACTAGTCCAGAGACCCAGTACTTC
CDR3aa: CASSLGATSPETQYF

abundance: -
v_gene: TRBV11-2
d_gene: -
j_gene: TRBJ2-3
CDR3nt: TGTGCCAGCAGCCCCGTAGACATAATCACAGATACGCAGTATTTT
CDR3aa: CASSPVDIITDTQYF

abundance: -
v_gene: TRBV2
d_gene: -
j_gene: TRBJ1-5
CDR3nt: TGTGCCAGCAGTGATAGGACCCCTCGGCAGCCCCAGCATTTT
CDR3aa: CASSDRTPRQPQHF

abundance: -
v_gene: TRBV30
d_gene: -
j_gene: TRBJ1-4
CDR3nt: TGTGCCTGGAGTGGGGGTGCTAATGAAAAACTGTTTTTT
CDR3aa: CAWSGGANEKLFF

abundance: -
v_gene: TRBV3-1/TRBV3-2
d_gene: -
j_gene: TRBJ1-5
CDR3nt: TGTGCCAGCAGCTCGAGACAGACTAGCAATCAGCCCCAGCATTTT
CDR3aa: CASSSRQTSNQPQHF

abundance: -
v_gene: TRBV30
d_gene: -
j_gene: TRBJ2-1
CDR3nt: TGTGCCTGGAGTGTAGTAACCGCATACAATGAGCAGTTCTTC
CDR3aa: CAWSVVTAYNEQFF

abundance: once
v_gene: TRBV6-1
d_gene: -
j_gene: TRBJ2-7
CDR3nt: TGTGCCAGCAGTGAGGCCTGGACCTACGAGCAGTACTTC
CDR3aa: CASSEAWTYEQYF

abundance: -
v_gene: TRBV2
d_gene: -
j_gene: TRBJ2-2
CDR3nt: TGTGCCAGCACCCAGGGTCAGGGGACCCGGGAGCTGTTTTTT
CDR3aa: CASTQGQGTRELFF

abundance: -
v_gene: TRBV30
d_gene: -
j_gene: TRBJ1-5
CDR3nt: TGTGCCTGGAGTATGTCTCCAGGGCATCAGCCCCAGCATTTT
CDR3aa: CAWSMSPGHQPQHF

abundance: -
v_gene: TRBV2
d_gene: TRBD1
j_gene: TRBJ2-7
CDR3nt: TGTGCCAGCAGGGAGGACAGGGGAGGCGAGCAGTACTTC
CDR3aa: CASREDRGGEQYF

abundance: -
v_gene: TRBV29-1
d_gene: TRBD1
j_gene: TRBJ1-2
CDR3nt: TGCAGCGTTGATCGGACAGGGGGGGATGGATATGGCTACACCTTC
CDR3aa: CSVDRTGGDGYGYTF

abundance: -
v_gene: TRBV5-6
d_gene: TRBD1
j_gene: TRBJ1-1
CDR3nt: TGTGCCAGCAGCATCCGGGACAGTGAAGCTTTCTTT
CDR3aa: CASSIRDSEAFF

abundance: -
v_gene: TRBV7-2
d_gene: TRBD2
j_gene: TRBJ2-7
CDR3nt: TGTGCCAGCAGCGAATCTAGCGGGAGCTCCTACGAGCAGTACTTC
CDR3aa: CASSESSGSSYEQYF

abundance: once
v_gene: TRBV27
d_gene: -
j_gene: TRBJ2-5
CDR3nt: TGTGCCAGCAGTTCTCAGGAGGGAACACAAGAGACCCAGTACTTC
CDR3aa: CASSSQEGTQETQYF

abundance: -
v_gene: TRBV19
d_gene: -
j_gene: TRBJ1-1
CDR3nt: TGTGCCAGTAAAAACGCCAGAGGAACTGAAGCTTTCTTT
CDR3aa: CASKNARGTEAFF

abundance: -
v_gene: TRBV19
d_gene: -
j_gene: TRBJ1-1
CDR3nt: TGTGCCAGTAGTATCCCCACCTTTGAAGCTTTCTTT
CDR3aa: CASSIPTFEAFF

abundance: -
v_gene: TRBV2
d_gene: -
j_gene: TRBJ1-4
CDR3nt: TGTGCCAGCAGTGAAATGGCAGACGTAGAAAAACTGTTTTTT
CDR3aa: CASSEMADVEKLFF

abundance: few
v_gene: TRBV28
d_gene: TRBD1
j_gene: TRBJ1-3
CDR3nt: TGTGCCAGCAGCCCCCTGTGGTTGACAGGGGTCGGAAACACCATATATTTT
CDR3aa: CASSPLWLTGVGNTIYF

abundance: -
v_gene: TRBV18
d_gene: -
j_gene: TRBJ2-5
CDR3nt: TGTGCCAGCTCACCCCTTCCTGGGGGAGCGGAGACCCAGTACTTC
CDR3aa: CASSPLPGGAETQYF

abundance: -
v_gene: TRBV6-6
d_gene: TRBD1
j_gene: TRBJ2-5
CDR3nt: TGTGCCAGTACTCCCCCGGGACAGGTCGGGGAGACCCAGTACTTC
CDR3aa: CASTPPGQVGETQYF

abundance: -
v_gene: TRBV7-2
d_gene: TRBD1
j_gene: TRBJ1-1
CDR3nt: TGTGCCAGCAGCGAACAGGGGGCTTACACTGAAGCTTTCTTT
CDR3aa: CASSEQGAYTEAFF

abundance: -
v_gene: TRBV5-1
d_gene: -
j_gene: TRBJ1-4
CDR3nt: TGCGCCAGCAGCTGGGGCACTGGGCAAGGGGTTGAAAAACTGTTTTTT
CDR3aa: CASSWGTGQGVEKLFF

abundance: -
v_gene: TRBV18
d_gene: TRBD1
j_gene: TRBJ1-2
CDR3nt: TGTGCCAGCTCACCGTTTGTAGGGGGCACCAACTATGGCTACACCTTC
CDR3aa: CASSPFVGGTNYGYTF

abundance: -
v_gene: TRBV28
d_gene: -
j_gene: TRBJ2-7
CDR3nt: TGTGCCAGCACCCCGGGGAGCTCCTACGAGCAGTACTTC
CDR3aa: CASTPGSSYEQYF

abundance: -
v_gene: TRBV29-1
d_gene: -
j_gene: TRBJ2-3
CDR3nt: TGCAGCGTTGTCCCCCTCGGCCCTACGAGGAATACGCAGTATTTT
CDR3aa: CSVVPLGPTRNTQYF

abundance: -
v_gene: TRBV30
d_gene: TRBD1
j_gene: TRBJ2-5
CDR3nt: TGTGCCTGGAGAGATCCGGGACAGGGTTTTGAGACCCAGTACTTC
CDR3aa: CAWRDPGQGFETQYF

abundance: -
v_gene: TRBV6-1
d_gene: -
j_gene: TRBJ1-5
CDR3nt: TGTGCCAGCAGTGAACTAGGGGGAAGTCAGCCCCAGCATTTT
CDR3aa: CASSELGGSQPQHF

abundance: -
v_gene: TRBV5-1
d_gene: TRBD1
j_gene: TRBJ1-2
CDR3nt: TGCGCCAGCAGCCAACGGACAGGGGCCTATGGCTACACCTTC
CDR3aa: CASSQRTGAYGYTF

abundance: -
v_gene: TRBV6-1
d_gene: TRBD1
j_gene: TRBJ1-2
CDR3nt: TGTGCCAGCAGTGAAACTACAGGGGCCTTCTATGGCTACACCTTC
CDR3aa: CASSETTGAFYGYTF

abundance: -
v_gene: TRBV29-1
d_gene: TRBD1
j_gene: TRBJ1-2
CDR3nt: TGCAGCGTCGAGGACAGGGACTATGGCTACACCTTC
CDR3aa: CSVEDRDYGYTF

abundance: -
v_gene: TRBV24-1
d_gene: -
j_gene: TRBJ2-1
CDR3nt: TGTGCCACCAGTGGTCAGGGGAATGAGCAGTTCTTC
CDR3aa: CATSGQGNEQFF

abundance: -
v_gene: TRBV10-3
d_gene: TRBD1
j_gene: TRBJ2-5
CDR3nt: TGTGCCATCGGGACAGGAGGTTGGGAGACCCAGTACTTC
CDR3aa: CAIGTGGWETQYF

abundance: -
v_gene: TRBV5-4
d_gene: -
j_gene: TRBJ1-4
CDR3nt: TGTGCCAGCAGCTTGAGTGGAGGAAAACTGTTTTTT
CDR3aa: CASSLSGGKLFF

abundance: -
v_gene: TRBV6-6
d_gene: TRBD1
j_gene: TRBJ2-1
CDR3nt: TGTGCCAGCAGTTACTTCCGGGACAGGGGTCACAATGAGCAGTTCTTC
CDR3aa: CASSYFRDRGHNEQFF

abundance: few
v_gene: TRBV28
d_gene: -
j_gene: TRBJ1-2
CDR3nt: TGTGCCAGCAGTTTGCAGCCGGGGAGGTATGGCTACACCTTC
CDR3aa: CASSLQPGRYGYTF

abundance: few
v_gene: TRBV27
d_gene: TRBD1
j_gene: TRBJ1-6
CDR3nt: TGTGCCAGCGGTTCGACAGGGAGGGTTGTTTCACCCCTCCACTTT
CDR3aa: CASGSTGRVVSPLHF

abundance: -
v_gene: TRBV28
d_gene: -
j_gene: TRBJ1-2
CDR3nt: TGTGCCAGCAGTAATTCTGACTATGGCTACACCTTC
CDR3aa: CASSNSDYGYTF